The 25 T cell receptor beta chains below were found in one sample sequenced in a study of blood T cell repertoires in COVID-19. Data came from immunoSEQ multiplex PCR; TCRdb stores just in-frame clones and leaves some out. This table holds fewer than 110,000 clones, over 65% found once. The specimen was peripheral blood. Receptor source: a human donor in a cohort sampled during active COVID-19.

CDR3 sequence: CASSSRSGWTNEKLFF. The CDR3 DNA sequence: TGTGCCAGCAGCTCCCGGTCAGGCTGGACTAATGAAAAACTGTTTTTT. The chain is built from TRBV5-8 and TRBJ1-4, with D hard to call. This CDR3 has 16 amino acids. The ends were cut back, 3 bases at V and 2 bases at J, with 14 bases in the middle. From germline, CDR1 is SGHTS and CDR2 YDEGEE.

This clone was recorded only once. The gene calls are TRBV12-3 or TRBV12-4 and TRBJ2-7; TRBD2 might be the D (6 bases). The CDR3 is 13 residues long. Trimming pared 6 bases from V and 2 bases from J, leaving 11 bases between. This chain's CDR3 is CASRRGLAYEQYF. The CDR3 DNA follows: TGTGCCAGCAGACGGGGACTGGCCTACGAGCAGTACTTC.

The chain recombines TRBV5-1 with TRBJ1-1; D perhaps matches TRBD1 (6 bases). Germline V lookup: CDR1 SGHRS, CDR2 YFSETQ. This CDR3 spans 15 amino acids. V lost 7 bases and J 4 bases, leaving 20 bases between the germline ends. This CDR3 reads CASPGRGIRSTEAFF. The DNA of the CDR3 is TGCGCCAGCCCGGGGAGGGGGATCAGAAGCACTGAAGCTTTCTTT.

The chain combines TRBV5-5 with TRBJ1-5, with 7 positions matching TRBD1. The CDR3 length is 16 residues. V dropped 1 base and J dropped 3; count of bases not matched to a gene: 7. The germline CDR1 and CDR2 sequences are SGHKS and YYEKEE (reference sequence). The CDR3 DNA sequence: TGTGCCAGCAGCTTGTCCGGGACAGTAAACAATCAGCCCCAGCATTTT. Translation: CASSLSGTVNNQPQHF.

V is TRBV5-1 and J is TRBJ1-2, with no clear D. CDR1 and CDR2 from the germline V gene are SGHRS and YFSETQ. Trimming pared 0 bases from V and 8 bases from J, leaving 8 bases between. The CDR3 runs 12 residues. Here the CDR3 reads CASSLGGLGYTF. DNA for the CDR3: TGCGCCAGCAGCTTGGGTGGGCTCGGCTACACCTTC. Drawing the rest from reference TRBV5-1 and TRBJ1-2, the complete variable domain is KAGVTQTPRYLIKTRGQQVTLSCSPISGHRSVSWYQQTPGQGLQFLFEYFSETQRNKGNFPGRFSGRQFSNSRSEMNVSTLELGDSALYLCASSLGGLGYTFGSGTRLTVV.

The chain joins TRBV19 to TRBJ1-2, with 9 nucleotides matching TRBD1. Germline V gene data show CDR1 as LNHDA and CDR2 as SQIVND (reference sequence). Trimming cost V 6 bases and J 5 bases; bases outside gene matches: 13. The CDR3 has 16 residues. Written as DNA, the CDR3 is TGTGCCAGTAGCCCAACCTGGGGACAGGGAACTTATGGCTACACCTTC. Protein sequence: CASSPTWGQGTYGYTF.

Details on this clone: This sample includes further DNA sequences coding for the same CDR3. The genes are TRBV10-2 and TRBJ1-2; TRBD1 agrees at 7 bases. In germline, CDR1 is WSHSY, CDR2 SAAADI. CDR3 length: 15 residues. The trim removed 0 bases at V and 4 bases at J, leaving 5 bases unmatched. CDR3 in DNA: TGCGCCAGCAGTGAGTCAGGGGGCTTGGGCTATGGCTACACCTTC. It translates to CASSESGGLGYGYTF.

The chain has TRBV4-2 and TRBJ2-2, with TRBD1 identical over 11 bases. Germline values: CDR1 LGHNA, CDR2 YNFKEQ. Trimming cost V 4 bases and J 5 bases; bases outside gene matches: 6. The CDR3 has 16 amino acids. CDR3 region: CASSRSGTGGTGELFF. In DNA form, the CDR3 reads TGTGCCAGCAGCCGCTCCGGGACAGGGGGGACCGGGGAGCTGTTTTTT.

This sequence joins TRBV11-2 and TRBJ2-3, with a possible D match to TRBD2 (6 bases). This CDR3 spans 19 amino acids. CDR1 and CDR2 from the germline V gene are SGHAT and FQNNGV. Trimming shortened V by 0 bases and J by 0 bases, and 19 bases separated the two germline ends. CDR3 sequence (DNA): TGTGCCAGCAGCTTAGATTACGCGGGGATAAGACCTAGCACAGATACGCAGTATTTT. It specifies CASSLDYAGIRPSTDTQYF.

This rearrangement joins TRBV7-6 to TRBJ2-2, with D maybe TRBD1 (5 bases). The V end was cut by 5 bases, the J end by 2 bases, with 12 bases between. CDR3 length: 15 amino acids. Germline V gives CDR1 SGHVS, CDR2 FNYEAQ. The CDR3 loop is CASSRQTPNTGELFF. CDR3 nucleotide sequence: TGTGCCAGCAGCCGACAGACCCCTAACACCGGGGAGCTGTTTTTT.

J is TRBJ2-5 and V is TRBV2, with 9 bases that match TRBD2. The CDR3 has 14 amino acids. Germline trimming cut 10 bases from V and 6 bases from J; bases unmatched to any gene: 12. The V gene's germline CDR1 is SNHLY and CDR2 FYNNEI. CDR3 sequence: CATRGRTSEQTQYF. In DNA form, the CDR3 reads TGTGCCACCAGGGGTAGGACTAGCGAACAGACCCAGTACTTC.

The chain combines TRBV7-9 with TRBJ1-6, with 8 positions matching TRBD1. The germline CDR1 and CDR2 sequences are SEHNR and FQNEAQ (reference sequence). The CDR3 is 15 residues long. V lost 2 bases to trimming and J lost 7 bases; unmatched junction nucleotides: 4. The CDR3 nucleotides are TGTGCCAGCAGCTTATCAGGGGGCGAGAATTCACCCCTCCACTTT. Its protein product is CASSLSGGENSPLHF.

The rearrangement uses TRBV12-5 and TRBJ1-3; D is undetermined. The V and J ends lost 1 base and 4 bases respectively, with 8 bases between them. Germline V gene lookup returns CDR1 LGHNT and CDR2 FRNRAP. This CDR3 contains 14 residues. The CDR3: CASGLASRGNTIYF. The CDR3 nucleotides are TGTGCTAGTGGTTTGGCGTCCAGGGGAAACACCATATATTTT.

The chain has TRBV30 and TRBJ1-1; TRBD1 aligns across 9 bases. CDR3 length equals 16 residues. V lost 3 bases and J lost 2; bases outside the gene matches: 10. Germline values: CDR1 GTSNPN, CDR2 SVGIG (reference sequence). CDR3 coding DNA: TGTGCCTGGAGCCGGTGGGGGACAGGGCTTAACACTGAAGCTTTCTTT. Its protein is CAWSRWGTGLNTEAFF.

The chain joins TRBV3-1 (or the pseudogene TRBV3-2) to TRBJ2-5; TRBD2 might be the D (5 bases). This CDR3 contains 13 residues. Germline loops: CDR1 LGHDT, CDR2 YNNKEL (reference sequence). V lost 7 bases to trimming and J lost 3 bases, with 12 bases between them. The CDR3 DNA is TGTGCCAGCACCCTGAGGGCGGAAGAGACCCAGTACTTC. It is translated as CASTLRAEETQYF.

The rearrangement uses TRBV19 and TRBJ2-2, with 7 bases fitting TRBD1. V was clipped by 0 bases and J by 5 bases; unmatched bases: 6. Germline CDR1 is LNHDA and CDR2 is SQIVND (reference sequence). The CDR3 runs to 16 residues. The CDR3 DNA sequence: TGTGCCAGTAGTATAGAAGGGGGCGCCTTTACCGGGGAGCTGTTTTTT. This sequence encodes CASSIEGGAFTGELFF. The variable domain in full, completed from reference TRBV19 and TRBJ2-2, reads DGGITQSPKYLFRKEGQNVTLSCEQNLNHDAMYWYRQDPGQGLRLIYYSQIVNDFQKGDIAEGYSVSREKKESFPLTVTSAQKNPTAFYLCASSIEGGAFTGELFFGEGSRLTVL.

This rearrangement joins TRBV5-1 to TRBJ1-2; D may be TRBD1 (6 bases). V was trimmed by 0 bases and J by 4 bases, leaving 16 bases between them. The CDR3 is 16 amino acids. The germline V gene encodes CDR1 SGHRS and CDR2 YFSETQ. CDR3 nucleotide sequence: TGCGCCAGCAGCTTGGCCTTGACAGGTGCGGGCTATGGCTACACCTTC. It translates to CASSLALTGAGYGYTF. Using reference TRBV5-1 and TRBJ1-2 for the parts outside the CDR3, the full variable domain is KAGVTQTPRYLIKTRGQQVTLSCSPISGHRSVSWYQQTPGQGLQFLFEYFSETQRNKGNFPGRFSGRQFSNSRSEMNVSTLELGDSALYLCASSLALTGAGYGYTFGSGTRLTVV.

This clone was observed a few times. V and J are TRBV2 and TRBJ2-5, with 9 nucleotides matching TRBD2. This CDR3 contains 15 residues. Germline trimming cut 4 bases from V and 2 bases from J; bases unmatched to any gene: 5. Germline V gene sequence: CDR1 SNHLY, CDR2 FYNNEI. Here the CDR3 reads CASSGGTSLQETQYF. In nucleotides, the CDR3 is TGTGCCAGCAGTGGGGGGACTAGCTTGCAAGAGACCCAGTACTTC.

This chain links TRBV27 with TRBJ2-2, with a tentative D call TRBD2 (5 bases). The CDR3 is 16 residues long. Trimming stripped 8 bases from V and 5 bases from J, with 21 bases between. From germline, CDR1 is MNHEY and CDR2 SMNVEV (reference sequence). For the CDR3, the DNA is TGTGCCAGCGGAGGCAGGTCTTTCTCGAGTACCGGGGAGCTGTTTTTT. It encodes CASGGRSFSSTGELFF.

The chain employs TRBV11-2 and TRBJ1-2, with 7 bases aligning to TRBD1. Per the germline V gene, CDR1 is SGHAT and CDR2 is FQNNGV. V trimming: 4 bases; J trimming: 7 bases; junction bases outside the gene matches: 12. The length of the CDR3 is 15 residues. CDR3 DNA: TGTGCCAGCAGCTCACTAGACAGGGTTCATGGTGGCTACACCTTC. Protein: CASSSLDRVHGGYTF. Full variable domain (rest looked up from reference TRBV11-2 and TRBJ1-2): EAGVAQSPRYKIIEKRQSVAFWCNPISGHATLYWYQQILGQGPKLLIQFQNNGVVDDSQLPKDRFSAERLKGVDSTLKIQPAKLEDSAVYLCASSSLDRVHGGYTFGSGTRLTVV.

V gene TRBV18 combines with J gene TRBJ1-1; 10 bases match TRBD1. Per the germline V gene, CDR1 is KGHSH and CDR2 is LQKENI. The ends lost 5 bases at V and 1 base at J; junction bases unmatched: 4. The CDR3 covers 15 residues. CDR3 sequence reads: CASSAGTGANTEAFF. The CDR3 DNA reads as TGTGCCAGCTCAGCCGGGACAGGGGCGAACACTGAAGCTTTCTTT.

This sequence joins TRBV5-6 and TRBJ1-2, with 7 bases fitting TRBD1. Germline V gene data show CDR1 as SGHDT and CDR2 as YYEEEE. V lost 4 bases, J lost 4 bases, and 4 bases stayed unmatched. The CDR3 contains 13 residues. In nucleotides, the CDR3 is TGTGCCAGCAGCAAGGGGACAGCCTATGGCTACACCTTC. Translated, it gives CASSKGTAYGYTF.

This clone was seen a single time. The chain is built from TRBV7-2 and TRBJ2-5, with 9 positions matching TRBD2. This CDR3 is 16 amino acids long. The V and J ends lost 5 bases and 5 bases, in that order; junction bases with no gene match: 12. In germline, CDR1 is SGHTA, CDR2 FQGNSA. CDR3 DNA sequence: TGTGCCAGCAGCACAAGCAGCGGGGGGCCCTATGAGACCCAGTACTTC. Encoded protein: CASSTSSGGPYETQYF.

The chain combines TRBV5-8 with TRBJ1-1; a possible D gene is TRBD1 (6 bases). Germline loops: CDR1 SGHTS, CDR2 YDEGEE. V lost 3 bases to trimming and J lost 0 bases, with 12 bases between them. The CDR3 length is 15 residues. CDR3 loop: CASSSGQLMNTEAFF. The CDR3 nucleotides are TGTGCCAGCAGCTCCGGACAGCTAATGAACACTGAAGCTTTCTTT.

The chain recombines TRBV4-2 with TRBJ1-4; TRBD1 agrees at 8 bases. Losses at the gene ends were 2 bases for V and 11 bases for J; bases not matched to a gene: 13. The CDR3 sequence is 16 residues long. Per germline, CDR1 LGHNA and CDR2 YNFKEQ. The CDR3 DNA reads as TGTGCCAGCAGCCAAAAGGGACAGGAGCTAATCACCAAACTGTTTTTT. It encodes CASSQKGQELITKLFF.